A single sample gave rise to the 26 T cell receptor beta chains below, sequenced in a study of T cell responses to AZD1222 COVID-19 vaccine. Sequencing used immunoSEQ multiplex PCR; TCRdb keeps in-frame clones, though not all of them. The table shows over 150,000 clones, with 85% to 90% occurring only once. This specimen was peripheral blood, taken on day 0 of AZD1222 vaccination. These receptors all stem from an adult in good health.

For the CDR3, the DNA is TGTGCCACAGCCCCGGGACAGGACACCAATGAGCAGTTCTTC. This translates into CATAPGQDTNEQFF. The chain couples TRBV24-1 to TRBJ2-1; 8 bases agree with TRBD1. J was trimmed by 6 bases and V by 10 bases; bases with no gene match: 10. The CDR3 sequence is 14 residues long. The germline gives CDR1 KGHDR, CDR2 SFDVKD.

The rearrangement joins TRBV24-1 to TRBJ1-5; tentatively, D is TRBD1 (6 bases). CDR1 is KGHDR, CDR2 SFDVKD, per germline. The CDR3 totals 15 residues. Deletions cut 4 bases from V and 3 bases from J, with 12 bases between. CDR3 DNA: TGTGCCACCAGTGACGGCGGACAGTTCAATCAGCCCCAGCATTTT. Residues: CATSDGGQFNQPQHF.

The chain joins TRBV6-5 to TRBJ1-1; the D gene is possibly TRBD1 (5 bases). V lost 7 bases, J lost 1 base, and 16 bases lay in between. The germline V gene has CDR1 MNHEY and CDR2 SVGAGI. This CDR3 comprises 15 residues. CDR3 nucleotide sequence: TGTGCCAGCATTCTCCGGCCAGGGACGAACACTGAAGCTTTCTTT. Amino acid sequence: CASILRPGTNTEAFF.

This chain connects TRBV27 to TRBJ2-1; 10 bases match TRBD2. There are 16 residues in the CDR3. Unmatched junction bases numbered 4, after V lost 2 bases and J lost 3 bases. Germline lookup yields CDR1 MNHEY and CDR2 SMNVEV (reference sequence). CDR3: CASSLRASGGYNEQFF. CDR3 bases: TGTGCCAGCAGTTTACGGGCTAGCGGGGGCTACAATGAGCAGTTCTTC.

The chain employs TRBV2 and TRBJ1-1; 8 bases match TRBD1. CDR3 length equals 15 residues. Per the germline V gene, CDR1 is SNHLY and CDR2 is FYNNEI. Trimming at V came to 1 base and at J to 4 bases, leaving 5 bases not matched to a gene. The CDR3 protein is CASSEGDRSVTEAFF. The DNA of the CDR3 is TGTGCCAGCAGTGAAGGGGACAGGTCCGTCACTGAAGCTTTCTTT.

The V and J genes are TRBV25-1 and TRBJ2-7; no reliable D call. The germline CDR1 and CDR2 sequences are MGHDK and SYGVNS. Trimming removed 5 bases at V and 3 bases at J, with 5 bases between. This CDR3 has 11 residues. The CDR3: CASSPLYEQYF. CDR3 sequence (DNA): TGTGCCAGCAGTCCCCTCTACGAGCAGTACTTC.

The J gene is TRBJ1-5, the V gene TRBV4-1, with 7 bases that match TRBD1. The length of the CDR3 is 15 residues. The J segment lost 6 bases and the V segment lost 3 bases, leaving 8 bases of the junction unmatched. Germline V gives CDR1 MGHRA, CDR2 YSYEKL. This CDR3 reads CASSHTGQAAQPQHF. CDR3 sequence (DNA): TGCGCCAGCAGCCACACCGGACAGGCAGCTCAGCCCCAGCATTTT.

This chain links TRBV6-1 with TRBJ1-2, with D unresolved. This CDR3 is 14 amino acids long. The germline V and J ends were trimmed by 3 bases and 4 bases, with 12 bases remaining between them. CDR1 and CDR2 (germline): MNHNS, SASEGT. The CDR3 is CASSDLLSRYGYTF. The CDR3 DNA reads TGTGCCAGCAGTGATCTGTTATCTCGCTATGGCTACACCTTC.

The chain couples TRBV11-3 to TRBJ1-1; 9 bases agree with TRBD1. The CDR3 has 12 amino acids. Per germline, CDR1 SGHNT and CDR2 YENEEA. V was pared by 5 bases and J by 11 bases, with 6 bases of the junction left unmatched. In DNA, the CDR3 is TGTGCCAGCAGCAACAGGGGGCGGGAGGCTTTCTTT. This sequence encodes CASSNRGREAFF.

This clone was seen only once. CDR3 loop: CASSFGSEANYGYTF. CDR3 DNA sequence: TGTGCCAGCAGCTTCGGGAGCGAAGCTAACTATGGCTACACCTTC. The chain employs TRBV7-2 and TRBJ1-2; D remains unclear. Germline CDR1 is SGHTA and CDR2 is FQGNSA. The CDR3 has 15 amino acids. The germline V and J ends were trimmed by 3 bases and 0 bases, with 11 bases remaining between them.

V gene TRBV19 combines with J gene TRBJ1-5; D may be TRBD1 (6 bases). The ends were cut back, 7 bases at V and 1 base at J, with 20 bases in the middle. The CDR3 totals 17 residues. CDR1 and CDR2 from the germline V gene are LNHDA and SQIVND (reference sequence). The CDR3 spells CASKGGPSSGSNQPQHF. The CDR3 DNA sequence: TGTGCCAGTAAAGGGGGACCGTCCAGTGGAAGCAATCAGCCCCAGCATTTT.

The rearrangement uses TRBV28 and TRBJ2-5; 8 bases align to TRBD2. The junction had 6 bases not matched to a gene; V was cut back by 3 bases and J by 3 bases. CDR3 size: 15 residues. Germline values: CDR1 MDHEN, CDR2 SYDVKM. The CDR3 here is CASSFVSGSKETQYF. For the CDR3, the DNA is TGTGCCAGCAGTTTCGTCAGCGGGAGTAAAGAGACCCAGTACTTC.

V is TRBV5-6 and J is TRBJ1-5; the D gene is possibly TRBD1 (6 bases). The CDR3 covers 14 residues. Germline loops: CDR1 SGHDT, CDR2 YYEEEE. V dropped 3 bases and J dropped 10 bases, with 17 bases sitting between them. Here the CDR3 DNA reads TGTGCCAGCAGCTACGCGGGGGGGACACCACCCCAGCATTTT. This sequence encodes CASSYAGGTPPQHF.

The rearrangement links TRBV20-1 to TRBJ2-2; D may match TRBD1 or TRBD2 (5 bases each). V was pared by 6 bases and J by 5 bases, with 7 bases between. From germline, CDR1 is DFQATT and CDR2 SNEGSKA (reference sequence). The length of the CDR3 is 11 residues. DNA of the CDR3: TGCAGTGCCGAGGGGACCGGGGAGCTGTTTTTT. This codes for CSAEGTGELFF.

V usage is TRBV3-1 (or the pseudogene TRBV3-2) and J usage is TRBJ2-7; 9 nucleotides match TRBD2. This CDR3 is 18 amino acids long. In germline, CDR1 is LGHDT, CDR2 YNNKEL (reference sequence). Losses at the gene ends were 1 base for V and 0 bases for J; bases not matched to a gene: 10. The CDR3 DNA reads TGTGCCAGCAGCCAAGTCGGGCTAGCGGGGACCAGCTCCTACGAGCAGTACTTC. Translated: CASSQVGLAGTSSYEQYF.

V and J are TRBV5-1 and TRBJ1-5; possibly TRBD1 for D (6 bases). Trimming shortened V by 3 bases and J by 7 bases, and 14 bases separated the two germline ends. CDR1 is SGHRS, CDR2 YFSETQ, per germline. The CDR3 sequence is 14 residues long. Here the CDR3 DNA reads TGCGCCAGCAGCTCCGGCACCGGGGGCCAGCCCCAGCATTTT. This codes for CASSSGTGGQPQHF. Based on the CDR3 plus reference TRBV5-1 and TRBJ1-5, the full variable domain is KAGVTQTPRYLIKTRGQQVTLSCSPISGHRSVSWYQQTPGQGLQFLFEYFSETQRNKGNFPGRFSGRQFSNSRSEMNVSTLELGDSALYLCASSSGTGGQPQHFGDGTRLSIL.

The chain carries TRBV9 and TRBJ2-1; the match to TRBD1 covers 8 bases. The germline V gene has CDR1 SGDLS and CDR2 YYNGEE. The CDR3 is 17 amino acids. Unmatched junction bases numbered 11, after V lost 1 base and J lost 5 bases. CDR3 residues: CASSVRFSDRGDNEQFF. As DNA, the CDR3 is TGTGCCAGCAGCGTACGGTTTAGCGACAGGGGTGACAATGAGCAGTTCTTC.

The V gene is TRBV28, the J gene TRBJ2-2; no clear D. The V end was cut by 3 bases, the J end by 2 bases, with 7 bases between. Germline V gene sequence: CDR1 MDHEN, CDR2 SYDVKM. The CDR3 is made up of 14 amino acids. CDR3 nucleotide sequence: TGTGCCAGCAGTTTGGGCCAAAACACCGGGGAGCTGTTTTTT. Its protein is CASSLGQNTGELFF.

This clone was counted only a few times. The chain combines TRBV30 with TRBJ1-6; D gene ambiguous. The germline V and J ends were trimmed by 2 bases and 11 bases, with 10 bases remaining between them. In germline, CDR1 is GTSNPN, CDR2 SVGIG (reference sequence). The CDR3 is 12 residues long. The CDR3 region is CAWSSRVTPLHF. The CDR3 nucleotides read TGTGCCTGGAGTTCCCGGGTGACACCCCTCCACTTT.

V usage is TRBV5-6 and J usage is TRBJ1-2, with D perhaps TRBD1 (5 bases). The CDR3 runs to 12 residues. Trimming cost V 3 bases and J 12 bases, with 15 bases left between them. The germline gives CDR1 SGHDT, CDR2 YYEEEE. CDR3 protein: CASSSGGVEDTF. The CDR3 DNA sequence: TGTGCCAGCAGCTCCGGGGGGGTTGAGGACACCTTC.

The chain employs TRBV7-9 and TRBJ1-2; the D gene is possibly TRBD1 (6 bases). CDR3 length: 14 residues. The germline gives CDR1 SEHNR, CDR2 FQNEAQ (reference sequence). V gave up 11 bases and J gave up 8 bases, with 24 bases separating them. CDR3 protein: CAGSAPRGSYGYTF. The CDR3 DNA sequence: TGTGCCGGTTCCGCTCCCAGGGGATCATACGGCTACACCTTC.

V and J are TRBV27 and TRBJ2-3; 8 bases line up with TRBD2. Unmatched junction bases numbered 7, after V lost 5 bases and J lost 0 bases. This CDR3 region has 16 residues. Germline CDR1 is MNHEY and CDR2 is SMNVEV (reference sequence). CDR3 in amino acids: CASSPLASGSTDTQYF. As DNA, the CDR3 is TGTGCCAGCAGTCCCTTGGCTAGCGGGAGCACAGATACGCAGTATTTT.

This clone was seen more than once but under ten times. V usage is TRBV6-5 and J usage is TRBJ2-7; 9 bases agree with TRBD2. Germline trimming cut 6 bases from V and 7 bases from J; bases unmatched to any gene: 13. CDR1 and CDR2 from the germline V gene are MNHEY and SVGAGI. The length of the CDR3 is 15 residues. The CDR3 DNA reads TGTGCCAGCAGCCCCCCGGGACTAGCCTCAGGAGAGCAGTACTTC. Amino acids: CASSPPGLASGEQYF.

This clone has just one count. The J gene is TRBJ2-5, the V gene TRBV7-3; 9 bases fit TRBD1. CDR3 size: 17 residues. Trimming cost V 4 bases and J 5 bases; bases outside gene matches: 14. The germline CDR1 and CDR2 sequences are SGHTA and FQGTGA. The CDR3 spells CASSSQGATGGSETQYF. The CDR3 DNA reads TGTGCCAGCAGCTCACAGGGGGCGACGGGTGGTTCGGAGACCCAGTACTTC. Complete variable domain (other parts from reference TRBV7-3 and TRBJ2-5): GAGVSQTPSNKVTEKGKYVELRCDPISGHTALYWYRQSLGQGPEFLIYFQGTGAADDSGLPNDRFFAVRPEGSVSTLKIQRTERGDSAVYLCASSSQGATGGSETQYFGPGTRLLVL.

The chain uses TRBV5-1 and TRBJ2-3, with 10 bases that match TRBD2. The germline V gene has CDR1 SGHRS and CDR2 YFSETQ. CDR3 size: 15 residues. J was trimmed by 3 bases and V by 1 base; bases with no gene match: 2. CDR3 bases: TGCGCCAGCAGCTTGCCTAGCGGGGGTACAGATACGCAGTATTTT. Translation gives CASSLPSGGTDTQYF.

V is TRBV11-2 and J is TRBJ2-1; D is unresolved. The CDR3 is 14 residues long. Germline V gives CDR1 SGHAT, CDR2 FQNNGV. V lost 5 bases and J 2 bases, leaving 10 bases between the germline ends. The CDR3 reads CASSVTGPYNEQFF. The DNA for the CDR3 is TGTGCCAGCAGCGTCACCGGGCCCTACAATGAGCAGTTCTTC.